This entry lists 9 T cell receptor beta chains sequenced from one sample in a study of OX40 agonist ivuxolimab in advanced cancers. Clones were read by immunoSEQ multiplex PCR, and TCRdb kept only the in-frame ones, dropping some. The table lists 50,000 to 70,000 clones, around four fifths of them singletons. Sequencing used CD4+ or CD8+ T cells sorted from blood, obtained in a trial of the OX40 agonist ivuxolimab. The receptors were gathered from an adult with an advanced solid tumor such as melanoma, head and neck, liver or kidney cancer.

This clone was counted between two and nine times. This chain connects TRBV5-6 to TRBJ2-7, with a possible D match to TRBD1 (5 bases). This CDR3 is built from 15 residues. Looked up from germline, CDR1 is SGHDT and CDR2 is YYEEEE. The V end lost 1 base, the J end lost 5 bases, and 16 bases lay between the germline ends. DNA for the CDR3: TGTGCCAGCAGCTTGAATTTAGGGGTCCGGGACGAGCAGTACTTC. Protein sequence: CASSLNLGVRDEQYF.

The CDR3 region is CASSAGTGGNGEKLFF. The CDR3 nucleotides read TGCGCCAGCAGCGCCGGGACAGGGGGCAATGGTGAAAAACTGTTTTTT. V gene TRBV5-1 combines with J gene TRBJ1-4; 12 bases agree with TRBD1. The length of the CDR3 is 16 residues. V gave up 4 bases and J gave up 7 bases; unmatched junction bases: 8. The germline V gene has CDR1 SGHRS and CDR2 YFSETQ.

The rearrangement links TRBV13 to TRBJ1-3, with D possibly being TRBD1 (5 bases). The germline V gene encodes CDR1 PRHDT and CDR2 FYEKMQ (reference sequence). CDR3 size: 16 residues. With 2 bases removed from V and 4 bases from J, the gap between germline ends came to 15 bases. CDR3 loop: CASSLYTGRVGNTIYF. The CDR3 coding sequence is TGTGCCAGCAGCTTATACACAGGACGAGTGGGAAACACCATATATTTT.

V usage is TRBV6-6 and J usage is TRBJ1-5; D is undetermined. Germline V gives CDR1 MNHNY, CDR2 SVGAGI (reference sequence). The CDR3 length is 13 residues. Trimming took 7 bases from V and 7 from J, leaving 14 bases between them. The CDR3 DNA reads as TGTGCCAGCATCTCGTCCAAGGACCAGCCCCAGCATTTT. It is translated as CASISSKDQPQHF.

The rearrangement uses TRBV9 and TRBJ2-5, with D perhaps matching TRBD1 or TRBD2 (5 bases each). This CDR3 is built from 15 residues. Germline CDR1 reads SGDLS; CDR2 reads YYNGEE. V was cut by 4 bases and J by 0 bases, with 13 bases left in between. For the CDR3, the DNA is TGTGCCAGCAGCCCGGGACCTTTGTACCAAGAGACCCAGTACTTC. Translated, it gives CASSPGPLYQETQYF.

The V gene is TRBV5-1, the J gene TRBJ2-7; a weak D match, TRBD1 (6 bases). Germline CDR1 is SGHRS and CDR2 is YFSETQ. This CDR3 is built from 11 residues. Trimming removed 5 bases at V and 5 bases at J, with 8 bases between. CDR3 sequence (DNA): TGCGCCAGCAGGAGACAGGACGAGCAGTACTTC. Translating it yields CASRRQDEQYF.

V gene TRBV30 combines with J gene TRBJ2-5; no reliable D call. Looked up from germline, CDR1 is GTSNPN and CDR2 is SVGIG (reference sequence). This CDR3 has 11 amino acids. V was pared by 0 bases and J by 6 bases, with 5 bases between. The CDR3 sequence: CAWSVLQTQYF. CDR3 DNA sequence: TGTGCCTGGAGTGTACTTCAGACCCAGTACTTC.

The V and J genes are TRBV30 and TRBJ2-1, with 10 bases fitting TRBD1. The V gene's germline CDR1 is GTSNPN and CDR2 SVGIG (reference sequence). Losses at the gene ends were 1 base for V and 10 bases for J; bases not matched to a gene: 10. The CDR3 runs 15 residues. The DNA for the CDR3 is TGTGCCTGGAGTGCAGATACCGGGACAGGGGCCGAGCAGTTCTTC. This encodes CAWSADTGTGAEQFF.

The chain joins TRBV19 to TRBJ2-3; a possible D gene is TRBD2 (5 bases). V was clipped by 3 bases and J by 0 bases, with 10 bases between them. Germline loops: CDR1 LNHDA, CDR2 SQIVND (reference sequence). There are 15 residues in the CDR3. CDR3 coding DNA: TGTGCCAGTAGTATGCTTCTAGCTAGCACAGATACGCAGTATTTT. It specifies CASSMLLASTDTQYF.